The 15 T cell receptor beta chains in this list originate from one sample, sequenced in a study of cytomegalovirus exposure and HLA in healthy donors. Primers for the PCR totalled 60 Vbeta and 13 Jbeta. Generated by immunoSEQ multiplex PCR, the TCRdb table keeps only in-frame clones and is missing some. The table counts about 42,000 clones; 1% to 1.5% lies in the top ten. Specimen: PBMCs. These receptors originate from a man aged 30-40 years in good health and CMV-seronegative.

This chain links TRBV6-5 with TRBJ2-5; D is ambiguous. The germline V gene has CDR1 MNHEY and CDR2 SVGAGI. The CDR3 is 15 residues long. V was shortened by 2 bases and J by 2 bases, with 12 bases between the two germline ends. The CDR3 sequence is CASSYTIEEQETQYF. CDR3 DNA sequence: TGTGCCAGCAGTTACACAATTGAGGAACAAGAGACCCAGTACTTC.

The V gene is TRBV11-2, the J gene TRBJ1-4; D unresolved. The ends were cut back, 1 base at V and 10 bases at J, with 7 bases in the middle. From germline, CDR1 is SGHAT and CDR2 FQNNGV. The CDR3 extends over 12 amino acids. The CDR3 sequence is CASSLVGRKLFF. The CDR3 nucleotides are TGTGCCAGCAGCTTAGTGGGCCGAAAACTGTTTTTT.

This chain joins TRBV5-1 and TRBJ2-7; 11 bases match TRBD2. The V gene's germline CDR1 is SGHRS and CDR2 YFSETQ. The CDR3 consists of 15 residues. V was pared by 2 bases and J by 2 bases, with 3 bases of the junction left unmatched. The CDR3 DNA follows: TGCGCCAGCAGCTTTAGCGGGAGGGGCGCCTACGAGCAGTACTTC. Its protein is CASSFSGRGAYEQYF.

This chain connects TRBV11-2 to TRBJ2-6; D may be TRBD2 (6 bases). CDR1 is SGHAT and CDR2 is FQNNGV in the germline V gene. Trimming stripped 9 bases from V and 1 base from J, with 16 bases between. The CDR3 consists of 16 residues. The CDR3 region is CASTYLGGSGANVLTF. The CDR3 DNA reads as TGTGCCAGTACGTACCTCGGGGGATCTGGGGCCAACGTCCTGACTTTC.

The chain uses TRBV10-1 and TRBJ1-1; D gene uncertain. This CDR3 contains 12 residues. V lost 6 bases to trimming and J lost 7 bases, with 12 bases between them. Looked up from germline, CDR1 is WNHNN and CDR2 is SYGVQD (reference sequence). In nucleotides, the CDR3 is TGCGCCAGCAGACTGGACTGGTTTGAAGCTTTCTTT. Translation: CASRLDWFEAFF.

V is TRBV30 and J is TRBJ2-3, with D possibly matching TRBD1 (6 bases). The V end lost 0 bases, the J end lost 2 bases, and 9 bases lay between the germline ends. Germline-derived CDR1 and CDR2 are GTSNPN and SVGIG (reference sequence). CDR3 length: 14 residues. This CDR3 is CAWSVGGSTDTQYF. Here the CDR3 DNA reads TGTGCCTGGAGTGTAGGGGGTTCCACAGATACGCAGTATTTT.

This sequence joins TRBV4-1 and TRBJ1-5; D is uncertain. Germline CDR1 and CDR2: MGHRA and YSYEKL. The CDR3 is 16 residues long. Trimming took 4 bases from V and 3 from J, leaving 16 bases between them. CDR3 DNA sequence: TGCGCCAGCAGCCCGCAGGAGGGATCAGACAATCAGCCCCAGCATTTT. This gives the protein CASSPQEGSDNQPQHF.

CDR3 DNA sequence: TGTGCCAGCAGTGGAGAAGGGAGGTGGAACACTGAAGCTTTCTTT. Its translation is CASSGEGRWNTEAFF. The gene calls are TRBV6-1 and TRBJ1-1, with D hard to call. The germline V gene encodes CDR1 MNHNS and CDR2 SASEGT. This CDR3 contains 15 residues. V lost 4 bases to trimming and J lost 1 base, with 13 bases between them.

The chain combines TRBV7-2 with TRBJ2-1; 9 positions match TRBD2. The CDR3 has 15 amino acids. V gave up 4 bases and J gave up 8 bases; unmatched junction bases: 9. The germline V gene has CDR1 SGHTA and CDR2 FQGNSA. The CDR3 DNA is TGTGCCAGCAGCTCCAGTCCGGGACTAGCCCATGAGCAGTTCTTC. This encodes CASSSSPGLAHEQFF.

Concerning this clone itself: Its ends do not fully match the called genes, so a read error is possible. V is TRBV7-7 and J is TRBJ2-6; TRBD2 is a possible D gene (6 bases). Germline values: CDR1 SSHAT, CDR2 FNYEAQ (reference sequence). The CDR3 covers 14 residues. The CDR3 DNA follows: TGTGCTAGCAGCCCTGGGAGGGGGGCCAACGTCCTGACTTTC. Translated, it gives CASSPGRGANVLTF.

This sequence joins TRBV4-2 and TRBJ1-2; D gene uncertain. V lost 0 bases and J 0 bases, leaving 8 bases between the germline ends. The CDR3 covers 15 residues. Looked up from germline, CDR1 is LGHNA and CDR2 is YNFKEQ. This CDR3 is CASSQETSSNYGYTF. The CDR3 nucleotides are TGTGCCAGCAGCCAAGAGACAAGCTCTAACTATGGCTACACCTTC.

CDR3 nucleotide sequence: TGTGCCAGCTCACCTGCGGAATCCAATGAGCAGTTCTTC. Translating gives CASSPAESNEQFF. The V and J genes are TRBV18 and TRBJ2-1; D call uncertain. The CDR3 is made up of 13 amino acids. Germline assignment: CDR1 KGHSH and CDR2 LQKENI. The V and J ends lost 3 bases and 6 bases respectively, with 9 bases between them.

The chain joins TRBV7-8 to TRBJ1-3; no reliable D call. The V gene's germline CDR1 is SGHVS and CDR2 FQNEAQ. CDR3 size: 14 residues. V was trimmed by 0 bases and J by 8 bases, leaving 11 bases between them. CDR3 in amino acids: CASSLARGLDTIYF. The CDR3 DNA sequence: TGTGCCAGCAGCTTAGCGCGGGGTTTAGACACCATATATTTT.

The gene calls are TRBV7-8 and TRBJ1-1; 7 bases are shared with TRBD1. V shed 5 bases and J 1 base; nucleotides not matched to a gene: 7. This CDR3 region has 15 residues. Germline values: CDR1 SGHVS, CDR2 FQNEAQ. The CDR3, as DNA: TGTGCCAGCAGCCTATGGGGACAGACGAACACTGAAGCTTTCTTT. Its translation is CASSLWGQTNTEAFF. The full variable domain, in which reference TRBV7-8 and TRBJ1-1 provide the parts outside the CDR3, is GAGVSQSPRYKVAKRGQDVALRCDPISGHVSLFWYQQALGQGPEFLTYFQNEAQLDKSGLPSDRFFAERPEGSVSTLKIQRTQQEDSAVYLCASSLWGQTNTEAFFGQGTRLTVV.

The gene calls are TRBV29-1 and TRBJ2-5, with TRBD2 identical over 14 bases. Germline trimming cut 6 bases from V and 6 bases from J; bases unmatched to any gene: 6. The CDR3 loop spans 14 amino acids. Germline lookup yields CDR1 SQVTM and CDR2 ANQGSEA. This CDR3 is CSVGLAGDRKTQYF. In DNA, the CDR3 is TGCAGCGTGGGACTAGCGGGAGATAGGAAGACCCAGTACTTC.